This T cell receptor (beta chain) is from a study of shared clonotypes between healthy human individuals (dated by TCRdb to 2020 to 2021). In the study overall: The cohort included a few men and two women between 18 and 49 years of age. For each donor, CD4 naive and CD4 memory were each run on three plates, CD8 naive on two plates, and CD8 memory on one plate. Blood TCR repertoires of roughly 5 healthy adults were deeply sequenced to estimate repertoire size and the extent of clonotype sharing between individuals. Between about 0.94 and 10 billion PBMCs per donor were obtained by leukapheresis. To increase sequencing depth and limit assay-specific biases, TCR repertoire library preparation and sequencing were carried out by different laboratories using diverse techniques. Results and caveats for the whole study, not just this receptor: Rarefaction of sorted-subset datasets indicated incomplete sequencing despite the large sequencing depth. Pairwise subsampling indicated that sequencing depth was expected to affect the degree of clonotype sharing among donors. The genetic and exposure-history diversity represented was limited by the small number of donors. Sampling was restricted to blood, and TCR repertoires in tissues likely differ from the TCR repertoires found in blood. Higher generation probabilities were observed for clonotypes shared by all four sorted-subset donors than for non-shared clonotypes. Larger estimated clonotype richness was generally found for naive subsets than for memory subsets. Roughly 5.2% of naive CD4, 3.5% of naive CD8, 2.3% of memory CD4, and 0.35% to 0.5% of memory CD8 clonotypes were shared across a few donors.

With regard to this clone: Its binding antigen is unknown. There are no base qualities to consult, and no much larger clone falls within one base.

Looking up the germline V gene yields CDR1 SGHRS and CDR2 YFSETQ. The CDR3 spans 13 residues, from the cysteine through the phenylalanine. Here the CDR3 DNA is all that survives: 39 bases in frame from base 1. V gives up 8 bases and J gives up 1 base, and the segment between their germline ends measures 12 bases. Using the deep immunoSEQ assay, multiplex PCR amplified TCR CDR3 regions from genomic DNA. Extracted genomic DNA from each cell subset was distributed evenly across all wells of several immunoSEQ 96-well plates, and each plate was treated as a replicate. For sorted subsets, about 200 ng genomic DNA, equal to 25,000 to 35,000 T cell genomes, was loaded into each replicate PCR. The purified libraries were quantified using a Qubit 3.0 fluorometer, sized with a Bioanalyzer 2100, and then quantified again using the KAPA Library Quantification kit. Every immunoSEQ 96-well plate was sequenced on a dedicated single-read 150-cycle Illumina NextSeq 550 flow cell. On the study's bioinformatics: The immunoSEQ output contained only junctional sequences without quality scores, so filtering could not match that applied to full-length reads. To assign V/J genes and CDR3, sequences were annotated using PyIR, a Python wrapper for IgBLAST v1.9, with IMGT germline references. Reads were filtered out if the reads had weak V/J assignments (E-value above 1e-6), no CDR3, stop codons, out-of-frame junctions, or ambiguous translated residues. V3J clonotypes were defined as sequences sharing the same inferred V gene, J gene, and CDR3 amino acid sequence. Percentage overlap between repertoires was computed as shared unique clonotypes divided by the size of the smaller repertoire. Three approaches were used to assess repertoire richness: RTK rarefaction, the Chao1 estimator, and Recon v2.1 estimates of unobserved clonotypes. For all TCRbeta clonotypes obtained by the gDNA method from a handful of donors, generation probabilities were computed with OLGA. TCRdb took over this immuneACCESS table, retaining in-frame rearrangements with V and J assigned. Such tables are incomplete; in checked studies, under half of the missing clones stem from an unresolved V gene, and the remainder is unexplained. V, J and clone size are taken as reported in that table, and D and trimming were inferred from the DNA itself. A total of around 720,000 clones appear in this sample, more than 70% of them only once. The ten largest make up roughly 2% of the sample.

The donors were healthy, HIV-negative adults who had no recently reported acute infections or vaccinations. Only Caucasian adults living in Nashville, Tennessee, USA were represented among the donors. CD4+ T cells were enriched through magnetic negative selection, after which naive cells were positively selected on CD45RA and the remaining negative fraction served as the memory subset. Blood was obtained by leukapheresis, after which PBMCs were separated by Ficoll-Histopaque density gradient centrifugation and cryopreserved in liquid nitrogen vapor phase. Analytical flow cytometry was used to check the purity and quantity of every magnetically sorted T cell population. From each sorted fraction, genomic DNA was isolated and quantified by UV absorbance on a Nanodrop 2000c.

The receptor chain draws on TRBV5-1 and TRBJ1-1, with a tentative D gene TRBD1 over 5 matching bases. Sequencing input: memory CD4+ T cells sorted from blood. The sample's cell subset or site label, in plain terms: CD45RA-negative fraction. This sequence originates from a woman in her twenties or thirties in good health. This receptor carries the CDR3 CASNRKPNTEAFF. The DNA reads TGCGCCAGTAACAGGAAACCGAACACTGAAGCTTTCTTT.